This T cell receptor beta chain emerged from a study of blood T cell repertoires in COVID-19. Looking at the study overall: The cDNA or gDNA used as material had been derived from T cells, B-cell-depleted T cells, or PBMCs.

Seattle patient enrollment occurred during active infection, with longitudinal follow-up thereafter. Germline V gene sequence: CDR1 SGHTA, CDR2 FQGTGA. CDR3 length: 15 residues. Trimming shortened V by 5 bases and J by 5 bases, and 15 bases separated the two germline ends. The table came from immunoSEQ multiplex PCR; TCRdb's copy has only in-frame clones and leaves some out. The data show 85,000 to 100,000 clones, around nine tenths seen once. The chain carries TRBV7-3 and TRBJ2-2; possible D gene TRBD1, 6 bases. The TCR comes from a man in his fifties or sixties with COVID-19, enrolled during active disease. The sample taken for sequencing was peripheral blood. CDR3 DNA sequence: TGTGCCAGCAGCCCCACAGGGATTAGAACCGGGGAGCTGTTTTTT. Translation: CASSPTGIRTGELFF.